The present T cell receptor (beta chain) was sequenced within a study of graft-versus-host responses after intestinal transplantation. Background on the study: Multivisceral, liver-intestinal, or isolated intestinal transplants were received by the recipients. Every recipient underwent anti-thymocyte globulin induction, then tacrolimus and steroids for two to four years. Points from the study as a whole: The highest levels of circulating GvH clones went along with early declines in HvG clones after transplant. GvH clones were found in recipient marrow; some appeared first in ileum or blood.

Deletions cut 4 bases from V and 9 bases from J, with 10 bases between. CDR3 length: 13 amino acids. In germline, CDR1 is SNHLY, CDR2 FYNNEI. About this clone itself: Its antigen remains unknown.

Measured with immunoSEQ multiplex PCR; TCRdb has only the in-frame clones, and not every one. This sample has roughly 120,000 clones, with 90% found just once. This clonotype was obtained from a human donor who received an intestinal transplant. The chain is built from TRBV2 and TRBJ1-6, with D possibly being TRBD1 (5 bases). The input for sequencing was unstimulated CD4+ T cells sorted from spleen or lymph node cells, taken before intestinal transplant. The chain's CDR3 is CASSVVGGSPLHF. CDR3 in DNA: TGTGCCAGCAGTGTAGTCGGGGGTTCACCCCTCCACTTT.